The T cell receptor (beta chain) described here comes from a study of T cell responses to AZD1222 COVID-19 vaccine. Points from the study as a whole: Of spike-specific TCRs, nearly half reportedly target regions left unmutated in variants.

In regard to this clone: Antigen specificity is unknown.

The germline V gene has CDR1 MGHRA and CDR2 YSYEKL. Trimming left V 1 base short and J 2 bases short, with 11 bases between. This CDR3 comprises 16 residues. Assay: immunoSEQ multiplex PCR; the TCRdb copy retains only in-frame clones and omits some. Among roughly 200,000 clones listed, just over 90% were seen once. The gene calls are TRBV4-1 and TRBJ1-4; D perhaps matches TRBD1 (6 bases). This material consisted of peripheral blood, taken 28 days after the second AZD1222 dose. The TCR sequence derives from an adult who received the AZD1222 COVID-19 vaccine. CDR3 amino acids: CASSQARGSTNEKLFF. CDR3 nucleotides: TGCGCCAGCAGCCAAGCCAGGGGCTCTACTAATGAAAAACTGTTTTTT.